Sequencing of this T cell receptor (beta chain) was carried out in a study of shared clonotypes between healthy human individuals. Trimming removed 3 bases from V and 5 bases from J; junction bases left unmatched: 9. The CDR3 covers 16 residues. Germline V gene data show CDR1 as KGHSH and CDR2 as LQKENI. Repertoires were generated with immunoSEQ multiplex PCR, while TCRdb's copy carries only in-frame clones and drops some. The repertoire holds 1.6 million or so clones, with around 98.5% as singletons. Sequenced input: naive CD4+ T cells sorted from blood. The sample's subset: CD45RA+ positively selected. This clonotype originated in a man aged 25 to 40 in good health. The chain recombines TRBV18 with TRBJ2-3; 9 nucleotides match TRBD1. This CDR3 is CASSPRENRGLDTQYF. CDR3 nucleotides: TGTGCCAGCTCACCTAGGGAAAACAGGGGGCTAGATACGCAGTATTTT. Looking up the rest from reference TRBV18 and TRBJ2-3 gives the full variable domain: NAGVMQNPRHLVRRRGQEARLRCSPMKGHSHVYWYRQLPEEGLKFMVYLQKENIIDESGMPKERFSAEFPKEGPSILRIQQVVRGDSAAYFCASSPRENRGLDTQYFGPGTRLTVL.